This T cell receptor beta chain was sequenced for a study of T cell responses to AZD1222 COVID-19 vaccine. The length of the CDR3 is 13 residues. The V gene lost 5 bases and the J gene lost 4 bases, with 12 bases spanning the gap. The germline CDR1 and CDR2 sequences are MNHEY and SVGAGI. Generated by immunoSEQ multiplex PCR, the TCRdb table keeps only in-frame clones and is missing some. Here the sample spans approximately 100,000 clones, 89% being singletons. Comment on this clone: Its antigen is not known.

Study-wide results and caveats: The sample set comprised mostly white British donors with more females, and clonal diversity was possibly underestimated. With two AZD1222 doses given, Spike-specific TCR breadth and depth both rose.

This specimen consisted of peripheral blood, obtained on day 0 of AZD1222 vaccination. The rearrangement uses TRBV6-5 and TRBJ2-7; TRBD2 is a possible D gene (6 bases). The clonotype originates from an adult in good health. The CDR3 DNA reads TGTGCCAGCAGTAAGTGGAGGGGATACGAGCAGTACTTC. The encoded protein is CASSKWRGYEQYF.